This T cell receptor beta chain was observed in a study of blood T cell repertoires in COVID-19. Across the study: Acute and convalescent COVID-19 samples came from the United States, Italy and Spain. Sources were T cells, B-cell-depleted T cells, or PBMCs; the material itself was cDNA or gDNA.

Per the authors' pipeline: How many nucleated cells were present was estimated from reference gene primer amplification. TCRdb's table, derived via immunoSEQ multiplex PCR, lists solely in-frame clones and lacks some. D and trimming come from the DNA, and the V and J calls and clone size come from that table. This repertoire shows 430,000 or so clones, 70% to 90% found once; its top ten account for 0.8% to 0.85%. It was during active infection that Seattle patients were enrolled and then longitudinally followed. Between the trimmed V and J ends, which lost 2 bases and 9 bases, there was a span of 12 bases. Germline V gene lookup returns CDR1 SGDLS and CDR2 YYNGEE. The length of the CDR3 is 13 residues.

This sequence originates from a man younger than 35 with COVID-19, enrolled during active disease. The chain uses TRBV9 and TRBJ2-4; possibly TRBD2 for D (5 bases). The sample taken for sequencing was peripheral blood. The CDR3 nucleotides are TGTGCCAGCAGCGTCCAGGCTGCGGGCATTCAGTACTTC. Amino acid sequence: CASSVQAAGIQYF.